The 19 T cell receptor beta chains below all came from one sample that was sequenced in a study of blood T cell repertoires in COVID-19. Profiled with immunoSEQ multiplex PCR; TCRdb holds only in-frame clones, not every one. The table lists 200,000 to 300,000 clones, more than 75% of them singletons. The sequenced sample consisted of peripheral blood. Receptors originate from a woman aged 60-75 years with COVID-19, enrolled during active disease.

The chain is built from TRBV28 and TRBJ2-7, with a tentative D call TRBD2 (5 bases). The germline CDR1 and CDR2 sequences are MDHEN and SYDVKM. V lost 4 bases and J lost 2, with 15 bases in between. CDR3 length: 15 amino acids. CDR3 residues: CASSSPGRAPYEQYF. In nucleotides, the CDR3 is TGTGCCAGCAGTTCACCTGGGCGGGCCCCCTACGAGCAGTACTTC.

The gene calls are TRBV11-2 and TRBJ2-5; 8 nucleotides agree with TRBD1. Per the germline V gene, CDR1 is SGHAT and CDR2 is FQNNGV. The CDR3 runs to 15 residues. Germline trimming cut 3 bases from V and 5 bases from J; bases unmatched to any gene: 8. The CDR3 DNA follows: TGTGCCAGCAGCTTTCGGACAGGGTCTTTTGAGACCCAGTACTTC. As protein: CASSFRTGSFETQYF.

Concerning this clone itself: At the DNA level, this CDR3 is encoded by other sequences in the same sample as well. The chain employs TRBV4-1 and TRBJ2-1; 12 bases are a match to TRBD2. The CDR3 has 17 residues. In germline, CDR1 is MGHRA, CDR2 YSYEKL. Trimming cost V 3 bases and J 8 bases; bases outside gene matches: 11. CDR3 DNA sequence: TGCGCCAGCAGCCACCAGAACCTAGCGGGGGGGCCCGATGAGCAGTTCTTC. As protein: CASSHQNLAGGPDEQFF.

This chain uses TRBV6-2 or TRBV6-3 with TRBJ2-1; tentative D call: TRBD2 (5 bases). The CDR3 loop spans 16 amino acids. Trimming pared 7 bases from V and 7 bases from J, leaving 23 bases between. Germline CDR1 reads MNHEY; CDR2 reads SVGEGT. CDR3 sequence (DNA): TGTGCCAGCACCCCATGGGCGGGTGTTGGGATTAATGAGCAGTTCTTC. Its protein product is CASTPWAGVGINEQFF.

The V gene is TRBV15, the J gene TRBJ1-2; TRBD1 might be the D (6 bases). This CDR3 is built from 16 residues. Trimming cost V 0 bases and J 3 bases, with 14 bases left between them. Germline values: CDR1 LNHNV, CDR2 YYDKDF (reference sequence). The CDR3 DNA follows: TGTGCCACCAGCAGAGACATCAGCAGGGGAGACTATGGCTACACCTTC. Translating gives CATSRDISRGDYGYTF.

This clone was observed once. The chain combines TRBV19 with TRBJ1-1, with D maybe TRBD1 (5 bases). V was clipped by 6 bases and J by 4 bases, with 15 bases between them. CDR3 length: 14 amino acids. Germline CDR1 reads LNHDA; CDR2 reads SQIVND (reference sequence). CDR3: CASSLNPRATEAFF. CDR3 nucleotide sequence: TGTGCCAGTAGCCTCAACCCCAGGGCCACTGAAGCTTTCTTT.

Concerning this clone: This sample includes further DNA sequences coding for the same CDR3. The genes are TRBV5-1 and TRBJ1-4; the match to TRBD1 covers 8 bases. Germline CDR1 and CDR2: SGHRS and YFSETQ. The CDR3 covers 16 residues. V shed 4 bases and J 0 bases; nucleotides not matched to a gene: 5. The chain's CDR3 is CASSDGQGATNEKLFF. The DNA for the CDR3 is TGCGCCAGCAGCGACGGACAGGGTGCAACTAATGAAAAACTGTTTTTT. Full variable domain (rest looked up from reference TRBV5-1 and TRBJ1-4): KAGVTQTPRYLIKTRGQQVTLSCSPISGHRSVSWYQQTPGQGLQFLFEYFSETQRNKGNFPGRFSGRQFSNSRSEMNVSTLELGDSALYLCASSDGQGATNEKLFFGSGTQLSVL.

The chain carries TRBV30 and TRBJ2-7; 7 nucleotides agree with TRBD1. The germline V gene has CDR1 GTSNPN and CDR2 SVGIG (reference sequence). J lost 3 bases, V lost 4 bases, and 0 bases had no gene match. The length of the CDR3 is 11 residues. The CDR3 bases are TGTGCCTGGACAGGGGGCTACGAGCAGTACTTC. It specifies CAWTGGYEQYF.

In DNA, the CDR3 is TGTGCCAGCAGCTATCCAACAGGGGGTCGTGGCTACACCTTC. The encoded protein is CASSYPTGGRGYTF. V usage is TRBV7-2 and J usage is TRBJ1-2; 8 nucleotides agree with TRBD1. The length of the CDR3 is 14 residues. In germline, CDR1 is SGHTA, CDR2 FQGNSA. The V and J ends lost 4 bases and 7 bases, in that order; junction bases with no gene match: 8.

This clone is a singleton in its sample. V and J are TRBV25-1 and TRBJ1-1; unclear D gene. V shed 1 base and J shed 4 bases, with 10 bases lying between them. This CDR3 is built from 14 residues. Germline loops: CDR1 MGHDK, CDR2 SYGVNS. The CDR3 sequence: CASSESGRITEAFF. CDR3 DNA sequence: TGTGCCAGCAGTGAATCCGGGAGAATCACTGAAGCTTTCTTT.

The chain joins TRBV19 to TRBJ2-1; the D gene is possibly TRBD2 (6 bases). The CDR3 runs 16 residues. V shed 7 bases and J shed 0 bases, with 16 bases lying between them. The germline CDR1 and CDR2 sequences are LNHDA and SQIVND (reference sequence). CDR3 DNA: TGTGCCAGTACCATCACCCCCGGGAGCTCCTACAATGAGCAGTTCTTC. It translates to CASTITPGSSYNEQFF.

The rearrangement links TRBV4-2 to TRBJ2-4; tentatively, D is TRBD2 (5 bases). Germline V gives CDR1 LGHNA, CDR2 YNFKEQ. The germline V and J ends were trimmed by 1 base and 14 bases, with 9 bases remaining between them. This CDR3 has 11 residues. The CDR3 sequence is CASSQAETKYF. The CDR3 DNA sequence: TGTGCCAGCAGCCAAGCCGAGACTAAGTACTTC.

V is TRBV30 and J is TRBJ2-1; 11 bases agree with TRBD2. The CDR3 runs 15 residues. The V gene's germline CDR1 is GTSNPN and CDR2 SVGIG (reference sequence). J gave up 7 bases and V 0 bases, and 5 bases lay outside the gene matches. The CDR3 DNA sequence: TGTGCCTGGAGTGTTAGCGGGAGGGCCGCTAATGAGCAGTTCTTC. Its protein product is CAWSVSGRAANEQFF.

The chain carries TRBV11-2 and TRBJ1-5; D uncertain. Deletions cut 0 bases from V and 0 bases from J, with 6 bases between. Germline V lookup: CDR1 SGHAT, CDR2 FQNNGV. The CDR3 covers 15 residues. In DNA, the CDR3 is TGTGCCAGCAGCTTAGATTCCCGTAGCAATCAGCCCCAGCATTTT. It yields the protein CASSLDSRSNQPQHF.

The J gene is TRBJ2-2, the V gene TRBV10-1; D is unresolved. This CDR3 contains 13 residues. The V end lost 3 bases, the J end lost 3 bases, and 5 bases lay between the germline ends. CDR1 WNHNN and CDR2 SYGVQD come from the germline V gene (reference sequence). CDR3 coding DNA: TGCGCCAGCAGTGACACATACACCGGGGAGCTGTTTTTT. Its protein is CASSDTYTGELFF.

This clone has just one count. The chain employs TRBV5-1 and TRBJ2-1; 11 positions match TRBD2. CDR1 SGHRS and CDR2 YFSETQ come from the germline V gene. The CDR3 loop spans 15 amino acids. Unmatched junction bases numbered 7, after V lost 4 bases and J lost 7 bases. The CDR3 loop is CASSQLAGAGNEQFF. The CDR3 nucleotides are TGCGCCAGCAGCCAACTAGCGGGAGCAGGAAATGAGCAGTTCTTC.

This CDR3 reads CASSQYNEQFF. CDR3 DNA sequence: TGTGCCAGCAGCCAGTACAATGAGCAGTTCTTC. The V gene is TRBV11-2, the J gene TRBJ2-1; the D is unclear. The CDR3 is 11 residues long. Germline CDR1 and CDR2: SGHAT and FQNNGV. Trimming took off 5 bases at V and 4 bases at J, with 3 bases between the two ends.

The CDR3 sequence: CASSPKQGPTQWAHNEQFF. The DNA of the CDR3 is TGTGCCAGCAGCCCCAAACAGGGGCCAACCCAATGGGCCCACAATGAGCAGTTCTTC. The chain employs TRBV7-9 and TRBJ2-1; 7 bases map to TRBD1. Unmatched junction bases numbered 21, after V lost 5 bases and J lost 5 bases. This CDR3 contains 19 residues. CDR1 SEHNR and CDR2 FQNEAQ come from the germline V gene (reference sequence).

The rearrangement links TRBV28 to TRBJ2-1; the D is unclear. The CDR3 contains 15 residues. Trimming removed 4 bases from V and 5 bases from J, with 15 bases in between. Germline CDR1 MDHEN, CDR2 SYDVKM. The CDR3 here is CASSYYQNLHNEQFF. The CDR3 bases are TGTGCCAGCAGTTACTACCAGAATCTCCACAATGAGCAGTTCTTC. Complete variable domain (other parts from reference TRBV28 and TRBJ2-1): DVKVTQSSRYLVKRTGEKVFLECVQDMDHENMFWYRQDPGLGLRLIYFSYDVKMKEKGDIPEGYSVSREKKERFSLILESASTNQTSMYLCASSYYQNLHNEQFFGPGTRLTVL.